The rows below give T cell receptor beta chains drawn from one sample of a study of cytomegalovirus exposure and HLA in healthy donors. Generated by immunoSEQ multiplex PCR, the TCRdb table keeps only in-frame clones and is missing some. The sample comprises 95,000 to 150,000 clones, 15% of which are singletons, and over 1.5% rests with the top ten. Sequencing was carried out using PBMCs. These receptors all come from a woman in her late teens or twenties in good health and CMV-seronegative. The CDR3 runs from the conserved cysteine through the conserved F or W. D genes are given only for firm matches. Part of the rows lack a size; the others show once, few, many or a class for expanded clones.

J gene	V gene	D gene	clone size	CDR3 protein	CDR3 DNA
TRBJ2-5	TRBV28	-	-	CASLSGLPLGTQYF	TGTGCCAGCTTATCGGGACTCCCCCTGGGGACCCAGTACTTC
TRBJ2-3	TRBV28	TRBD2	few	CASSSPGLAGDTDTQYF	TGTGCCAGCAGTTCCCCGGGACTAGCGGGAGACACAGATACGCAGTATTTT
TRBJ2-5	TRBV1	-	few	CTSSLAGTQETQYF	TGCACCAGCAGCCTAGCCGGGACACAAGAGACCCAGTACTTC
TRBJ1-5	TRBV2	-	few	CASSFGTTPYSNQPQHF	TGTGCCAGCAGTTTCGGGACAACTCCCTATAGCAATCAGCCCCAGCATTTT
TRBJ2-2	TRBV10-3	TRBD1	-	CAISDKDRVRTGELFF	TGTGCCATCAGTGATAAGGACAGGGTTCGGACCGGGGAGCTGTTTTTT
TRBJ2-3	TRBV29-1	TRBD2	few	CSVYSGISTDTQYF	TGCAGCGTTTACAGCGGGATAAGCACAGATACGCAGTATTTT
TRBJ2-2	TRBV5-6	TRBD2	few	CASSWREGGPGELFF	TGTGCCAGCAGCTGGCGGGAGGGGGGGCCCGGGGAGCTGTTTTTT
TRBJ2-1	TRBV6-6	TRBD2	-	CASSQGLADEQFF	TGTGCCAGCAGCCAGGGACTAGCCGATGAGCAGTTCTTC
TRBJ2-7	TRBV7-2	TRBD1	-	CASSQDRVVHEQYF	TGTGCCAGCAGCCAGGACAGGGTTGTCCACGAGCAGTACTTC
TRBJ2-2	TRBV4-1	TRBD2	few	CASSQDKRGANTGELFF	TGCGCCAGCAGCCAAGACAAGCGGGGTGCGAACACCGGGGAGCTGTTTTTT
TRBJ2-5	TRBV14	-	-	CASSPQRGVTETQYF	TGTGCCAGCAGCCCGCAGCGAGGAGTTACAGAGACCCAGTACTTC
TRBJ2-7	TRBV10-3	TRBD1	-	CAIGQGSSNEQYF	TGTGCCATCGGACAGGGGTCTTCCAACGAGCAGTACTTC
TRBJ1-2	TRBV6-6	TRBD1	few	CASSGQGENYGYTF	TGTGCCAGCAGTGGACAGGGGGAGAACTATGGCTACACCTTC
TRBJ1-2	TRBV7-2	TRBD1	-	CASSLAEGAHGYTF	TGTGCCAGCAGCTTAGCGGAGGGGGCGCATGGCTACACCTTC
TRBJ2-3	TRBV18	TRBD2	-	CASSPPRLAGTDTQYF	TGTGCCAGCTCACCACCGAGACTAGCGGGAACAGATACGCAGTATTTT
TRBJ1-1	TRBV7-9	-	-	CASSLEGLRGEAFF	TGTGCCAGCAGCTTAGAAGGGTTGCGGGGTGAAGCTTTCTTT